The T cell receptor beta chain described here comes from a study of blood T cell repertoires in COVID-19. Study details: Whether acute or convalescent, the COVID-19 samples came from the United States, Italy and Spain.

The sample holds one count of this clone. Per the original data handling: Nucleated cell number was recorded as an estimate derived from reference gene primer amplification. Profiled with immunoSEQ multiplex PCR; TCRdb holds only in-frame clones, not every one. D and trimming were read from the DNA, whereas the V and J calls and clone size are those reported in that table. Of roughly 80,000 clones in the sample, around 80% were seen once. The CDR3 sequence is 22 residues long. The V end was cut by 0 bases, the J end by 0 bases, with 25 bases between. Germline V gene data show CDR1 as SGDLS and CDR2 as YYNGEE.

The sample was peripheral blood. The chain combines TRBV9 with TRBJ1-6, with a tentative D call TRBD1 (5 bases). The sequence derives from a man in his sixties with active or convalescent COVID-19. The CDR3 DNA reads as TGTGCCAGCAGCGTAGACCCCACCCCTGCGGGGGGTACTAGCTCCTATAATTCACCCCTCCACTTT. This translates into CASSVDPTPAGGTSSYNSPLHF.